The T cell receptor beta chain described here comes from a study of T cells in Graves' hyperthyroidism and ophthalmopathy (dated by TCRdb to between 2017 and 2020). In the study overall: Peripheral blood was collected at initial diagnosis, before any treatment. A discovery cohort of about a hundred patients, 43 with Graves' ophthalmopathy and over 55 with stable Graves' hyperthyroidism, was used to find distinguishing TCR V-J signatures. Whether ophthalmopathy could be predicted prospectively was tested in an independent validation cohort made up of under 20 hyperthyroidism patients plus 17 patients who later progressed to ophthalmopathy. The roughly 99 discovery patients were divided at random into training and test sets in a 7:3 ratio. In addition, the study compared T-cell repertoires in thyroid tissue and in blood from six Graves' hyperthyroidism patients. Following sampling, methimazole starting at 30 mg daily was given to hyperthyroidism patients, and high-dose intravenous methylprednisolone was given to ophthalmopathy patients. The paper reports TCR Vbeta CDR3 sequencing of 130 to 150 peripheral blood samples: approximately 43 ophthalmopathy, fewer than 80 hyperthyroidism and 17 progressor patients. Paper-wide results and their limitations: During validation, the model predicted progression to ophthalmopathy a median of approximately 7 months ahead of onset, with approximately 71% sensitivity and about 72% specificity. Most expanded thyroid clonotypes (frequency above 0.001) were also detected in blood, suggesting blood repertoires may reflect thyroid immune responses. A model built on a 13 V-J signature distinguished ophthalmopathy from stable hyperthyroidism, reaching over 85% sensitivity and about 81% specificity in cross-validation and 80%/75% in testing. No statistical method was used to fix the sample size in advance, and group allocation was not hidden from the investigators.

Moderately to severely active disease, a Clinical Activity Score of at least 3, a NOSPECS grade of at least 4, and a duration under 3 months were present in ophthalmopathy patients. The study excluded patients with uncontrolled infections, other autoimmune diseases, pregnancy or lactation. Diagnoses relied on clinical symptoms, serum thyroxine and TRAb, thyroid ultrasound and orbital computed tomography. Ficoll-Paque density gradient centrifugation was used to isolate PBMCs from 10 ml of fresh peripheral blood. Trizol reagent was used to extract total RNA, and RNA quality was then checked on an Agilent 2100 Bioanalyzer. CDR1 and CDR2 (MNHEY, SVGEGT) derive from the germline V gene. The germline ends are 7 bases apart after V is trimmed by 4 bases and J by 0 bases. Spanning cysteine to phenylalanine, the CDR3 consists of 15 amino acids. Just CDR3 DNA is preserved here, 45 bases in frame from base 1.

TCR beta CDR3 regions were amplified from RNA transcripts. A first-round RT-PCR of the TCR CDR3 used the HTBI primer set with the Qiagen OneStep RT-PCR kit. The libraries were constructed in a second round of multiplex PCR and then size-selected and purified. The libraries were sequenced on an Illumina HiSeq2000 using paired-end 100 bp reads. From the authors' description of their analysis: SOAPnuke was used to process the raw data, removing reads that contained adapters or uncalled bases, had a mean Phred below 15, or lacked an exact match to the constant primer or identifier. COPE v1.2.5 was used to merge high-quality paired reads, and clonotypes were defined as unique nucleotide sequences. Clonotypes were aligned to IMGT TRBV, TRBD and TRBJ reference segments using MiTCR v1.1. The analysis included only V-J combinations with a frequency above 0.0001, which together covered roughly 99% of the repertoires. A TCS score was defined as the ratio of F50 (clonal expansion) to E x V (chaos), with BLOSUM62-based TCRdist applied between CDR3 peptides within each V-J. Welch's t-statistics and random forest reduced 500 to 550 V-J features to 13, which were used in a naive Bayes classifier (R e1071). Through fastp at Q25 and MiXCR, TCRdb rebuilt clones from the public reads, retaining in-frame beta chains. Identical CDR3 protein sequences are pooled into one entry, listed with their most common genes and DNA. These V and J calls rely on TCRdb rather than the paper's analysis. In this sample the table shows 500,000 to 650,000 distinct CDR3 sequences, 17% of which occur a single time. Clones ranked in the top ten supply roughly a sixth of the sample.

In the case of this clonotype: Its antigen is unknown. No much larger clone exists at a distance of one base, and base qualities are not known.

The TCR originated in a woman aged 18-29 years with Graves' ophthalmopathy. The chain uses TRBV6-2 or TRBV6-3 and TRBJ2-6; too little of a D gene remains to name it. The sequenced sample consisted of blood. The nucleotide sequence reads TGTGCCAGCAGTTCCACATCCTCTGGGGCCAACGTCCTGACTTTC. It translates to CASSSTSSGANVLTF.